This TCR beta chain was retrieved from a study of T cell changes during pregnancy in multiple sclerosis. The trim removed 3 bases at V and 2 bases at J, leaving 7 bases unmatched. Germline lookup yields CDR1 GTSNPN and CDR2 SVGIG (reference sequence). The CDR3 consists of 14 residues. The method was immunoSEQ multiplex PCR; TCRdb's version includes in-frame clones alone and lacks a portion of them. The sample holds 30,000 to 45,000 clones, around 91% seen once. V gene TRBV30 combines with J gene TRBJ2-7, with 7 bases matching TRBD2. The source was CD8+ T cells from peripheral blood mononuclear cells, collected in the third trimester of pregnancy. The receptor was derived from a female donor with multiple sclerosis, enrolled in a pregnancy study. CDR3 sequence reads: CAWRGREGAYEQYF. Written as DNA, the CDR3 is TGTGCCTGGAGGGGGAGGGAAGGAGCCTACGAGCAGTACTTC.